The clone carrying this T cell receptor beta chain was counted between two and nine times. This record belongs to a study of response to subunit inactivated influenza vaccine. TCRdb re-called the RT-PCR reads through MiXCR, storing one row per CDR3 protein. The sample has about 540,000 distinct CDR3 sequences, under 30% seen once. Trimming removed 0 bases from V and 2 bases from J, with 9 bases in between. Germline CDR1 reads SGHRS; CDR2 reads YFSETQ. There are 14 residues in the CDR3. The sample was also reused in another study, on T cells expressing NK-cell markers. As that report states: TCR beta cDNA was made by 5'RACE template switching with UMIs. Just one sequenced donor of eight was HCMV-seronegative, while seven were seropositive. In a handful of donors, dominant clonotypes made up roughly 25-60.1% of CD3+CD56-NKG2C+ cells. HCMV specificity was not established for the expanded NKG2C+ T cell clones.

The chain uses TRBV5-1 and TRBJ2-7; maybe TRBD1 (5 bases). The sample consisted of CD4+ T cells sorted from PBMCs, taken 12 days after vaccination. This clonotype was sampled from a man aged 50-59 years who received an inactivated influenza vaccine. As DNA, the CDR3 is TGCGCCAGCAGCTTGGAGTTCAGGGCCTACGAGCAGTACTTC. It specifies CASSLEFRAYEQYF.